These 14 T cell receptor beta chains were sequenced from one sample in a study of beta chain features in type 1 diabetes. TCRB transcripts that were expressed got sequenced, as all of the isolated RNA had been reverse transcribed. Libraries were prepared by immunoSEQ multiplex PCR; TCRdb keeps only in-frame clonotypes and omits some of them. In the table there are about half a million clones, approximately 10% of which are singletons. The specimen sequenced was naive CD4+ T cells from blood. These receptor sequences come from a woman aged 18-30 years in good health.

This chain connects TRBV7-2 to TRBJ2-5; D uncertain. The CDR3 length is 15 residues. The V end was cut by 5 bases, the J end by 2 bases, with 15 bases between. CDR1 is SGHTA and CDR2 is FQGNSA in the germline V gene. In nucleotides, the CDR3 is TGTGCCAGCAGCCCGAATCTGGCGGTTCAAGAGACCCAGTACTTC. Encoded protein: CASSPNLAVQETQYF.

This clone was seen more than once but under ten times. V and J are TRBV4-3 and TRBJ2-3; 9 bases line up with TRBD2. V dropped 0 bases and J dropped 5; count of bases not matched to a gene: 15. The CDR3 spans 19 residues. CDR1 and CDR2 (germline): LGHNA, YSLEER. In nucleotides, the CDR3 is TGCGCCAGCAGCCAAGATTCAGTAGGGCTAGCGGGATCAATAGATACGCAGTATTTT. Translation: CASSQDSVGLAGSIDTQYF.

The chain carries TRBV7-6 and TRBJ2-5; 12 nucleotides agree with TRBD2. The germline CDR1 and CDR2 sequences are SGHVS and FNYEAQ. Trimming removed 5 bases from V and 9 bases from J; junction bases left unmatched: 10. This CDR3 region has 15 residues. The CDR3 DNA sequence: TGTGCCAGCAGCGATATACTAGCGGGGGGACCCCCCCAGTACTTC. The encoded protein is CASSDILAGGPPQYF.

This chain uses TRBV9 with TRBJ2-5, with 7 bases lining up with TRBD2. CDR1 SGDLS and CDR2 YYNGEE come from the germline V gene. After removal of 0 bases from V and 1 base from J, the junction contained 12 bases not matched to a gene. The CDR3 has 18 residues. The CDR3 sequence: CASSVAGVSGQAQETQYF. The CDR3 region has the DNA TGTGCCAGCAGCGTAGCGGGGGTTAGCGGGCAGGCCCAAGAGACCCAGTACTTC.

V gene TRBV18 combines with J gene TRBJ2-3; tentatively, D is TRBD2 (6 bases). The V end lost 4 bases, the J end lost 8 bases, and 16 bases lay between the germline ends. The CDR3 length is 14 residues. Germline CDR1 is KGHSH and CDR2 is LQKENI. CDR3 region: CASSRLATLGTQYF. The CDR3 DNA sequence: TGTGCCAGCTCACGGCTAGCGACCCTTGGTACGCAGTATTTT.

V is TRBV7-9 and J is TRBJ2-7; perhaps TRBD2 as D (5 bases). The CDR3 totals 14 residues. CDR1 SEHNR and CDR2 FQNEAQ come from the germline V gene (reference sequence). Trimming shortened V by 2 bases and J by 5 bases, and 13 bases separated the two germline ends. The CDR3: CASSLTITGNEQYV. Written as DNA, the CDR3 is TGTGCCAGCAGCTTAACCATTACGGGGAACGAGCAGTACGTC.

The CDR3 loop is CATSAFVGAGGRYEQYF. In DNA, the CDR3 is TGTGCCACCAGCGCCTTCGTCGGGGCGGGAGGGCGGTACGAGCAGTACTTC. The V call is TRBV15, the J call TRBJ2-7; 9 positions match TRBD2. The J segment lost 4 bases and the V segment lost 5 bases, leaving 15 bases of the junction unmatched. There are 17 residues in the CDR3. Germline assignment: CDR1 LNHNV and CDR2 YYDKDF (reference sequence).

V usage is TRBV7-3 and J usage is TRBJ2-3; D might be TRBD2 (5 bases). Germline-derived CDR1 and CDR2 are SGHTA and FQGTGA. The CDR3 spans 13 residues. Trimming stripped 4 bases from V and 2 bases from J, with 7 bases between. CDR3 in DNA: TGTGCCAGCAGCTCCCGGGACACAGATACGCAGTATTTT. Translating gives CASSSRDTDTQYF.

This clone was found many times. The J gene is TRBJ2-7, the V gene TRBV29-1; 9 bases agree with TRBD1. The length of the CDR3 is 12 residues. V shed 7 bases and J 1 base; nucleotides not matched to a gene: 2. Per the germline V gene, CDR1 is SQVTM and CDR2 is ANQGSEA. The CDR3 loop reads CSAGQGSYEQYF. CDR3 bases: TGCAGCGCCGGACAGGGGTCCTACGAGCAGTACTTC.

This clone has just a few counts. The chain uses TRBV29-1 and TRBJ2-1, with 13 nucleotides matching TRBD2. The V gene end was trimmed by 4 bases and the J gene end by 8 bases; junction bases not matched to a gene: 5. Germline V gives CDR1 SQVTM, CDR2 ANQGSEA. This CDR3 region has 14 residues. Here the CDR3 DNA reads TGCAGCGTTGCAAGACTAGCGGGAGGAGATGAGCAGTTCTTC. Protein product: CSVARLAGGDEQFF.

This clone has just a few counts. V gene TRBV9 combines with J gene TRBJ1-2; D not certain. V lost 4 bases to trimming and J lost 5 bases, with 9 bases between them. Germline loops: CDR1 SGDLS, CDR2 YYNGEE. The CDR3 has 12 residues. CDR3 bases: TGTGCCAGCAGCAATACAGAGTATGGCTACACCTTC. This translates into CASSNTEYGYTF.

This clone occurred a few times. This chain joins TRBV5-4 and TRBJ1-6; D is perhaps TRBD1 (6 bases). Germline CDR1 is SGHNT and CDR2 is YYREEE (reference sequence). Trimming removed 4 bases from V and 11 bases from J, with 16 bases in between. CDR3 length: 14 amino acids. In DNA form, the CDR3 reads TGTGCCAGCAGCCCATACCAGGGGCTGCCACCCCTCCACTTT. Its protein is CASSPYQGLPPLHF.

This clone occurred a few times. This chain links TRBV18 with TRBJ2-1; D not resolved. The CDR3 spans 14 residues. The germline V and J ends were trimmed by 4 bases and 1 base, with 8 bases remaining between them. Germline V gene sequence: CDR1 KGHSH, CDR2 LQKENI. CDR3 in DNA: TGTGCCAGCTCACGTACGAGATCCTACAATGAGCAGTTCTTC. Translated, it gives CASSRTRSYNEQFF.

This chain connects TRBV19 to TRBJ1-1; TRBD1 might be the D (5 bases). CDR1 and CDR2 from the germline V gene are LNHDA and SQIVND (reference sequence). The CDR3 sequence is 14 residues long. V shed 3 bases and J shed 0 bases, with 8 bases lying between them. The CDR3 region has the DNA TGTGCCAGTAGTATCGGGGCAATGAACACTGAAGCTTTCTTT. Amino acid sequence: CASSIGAMNTEAFF.